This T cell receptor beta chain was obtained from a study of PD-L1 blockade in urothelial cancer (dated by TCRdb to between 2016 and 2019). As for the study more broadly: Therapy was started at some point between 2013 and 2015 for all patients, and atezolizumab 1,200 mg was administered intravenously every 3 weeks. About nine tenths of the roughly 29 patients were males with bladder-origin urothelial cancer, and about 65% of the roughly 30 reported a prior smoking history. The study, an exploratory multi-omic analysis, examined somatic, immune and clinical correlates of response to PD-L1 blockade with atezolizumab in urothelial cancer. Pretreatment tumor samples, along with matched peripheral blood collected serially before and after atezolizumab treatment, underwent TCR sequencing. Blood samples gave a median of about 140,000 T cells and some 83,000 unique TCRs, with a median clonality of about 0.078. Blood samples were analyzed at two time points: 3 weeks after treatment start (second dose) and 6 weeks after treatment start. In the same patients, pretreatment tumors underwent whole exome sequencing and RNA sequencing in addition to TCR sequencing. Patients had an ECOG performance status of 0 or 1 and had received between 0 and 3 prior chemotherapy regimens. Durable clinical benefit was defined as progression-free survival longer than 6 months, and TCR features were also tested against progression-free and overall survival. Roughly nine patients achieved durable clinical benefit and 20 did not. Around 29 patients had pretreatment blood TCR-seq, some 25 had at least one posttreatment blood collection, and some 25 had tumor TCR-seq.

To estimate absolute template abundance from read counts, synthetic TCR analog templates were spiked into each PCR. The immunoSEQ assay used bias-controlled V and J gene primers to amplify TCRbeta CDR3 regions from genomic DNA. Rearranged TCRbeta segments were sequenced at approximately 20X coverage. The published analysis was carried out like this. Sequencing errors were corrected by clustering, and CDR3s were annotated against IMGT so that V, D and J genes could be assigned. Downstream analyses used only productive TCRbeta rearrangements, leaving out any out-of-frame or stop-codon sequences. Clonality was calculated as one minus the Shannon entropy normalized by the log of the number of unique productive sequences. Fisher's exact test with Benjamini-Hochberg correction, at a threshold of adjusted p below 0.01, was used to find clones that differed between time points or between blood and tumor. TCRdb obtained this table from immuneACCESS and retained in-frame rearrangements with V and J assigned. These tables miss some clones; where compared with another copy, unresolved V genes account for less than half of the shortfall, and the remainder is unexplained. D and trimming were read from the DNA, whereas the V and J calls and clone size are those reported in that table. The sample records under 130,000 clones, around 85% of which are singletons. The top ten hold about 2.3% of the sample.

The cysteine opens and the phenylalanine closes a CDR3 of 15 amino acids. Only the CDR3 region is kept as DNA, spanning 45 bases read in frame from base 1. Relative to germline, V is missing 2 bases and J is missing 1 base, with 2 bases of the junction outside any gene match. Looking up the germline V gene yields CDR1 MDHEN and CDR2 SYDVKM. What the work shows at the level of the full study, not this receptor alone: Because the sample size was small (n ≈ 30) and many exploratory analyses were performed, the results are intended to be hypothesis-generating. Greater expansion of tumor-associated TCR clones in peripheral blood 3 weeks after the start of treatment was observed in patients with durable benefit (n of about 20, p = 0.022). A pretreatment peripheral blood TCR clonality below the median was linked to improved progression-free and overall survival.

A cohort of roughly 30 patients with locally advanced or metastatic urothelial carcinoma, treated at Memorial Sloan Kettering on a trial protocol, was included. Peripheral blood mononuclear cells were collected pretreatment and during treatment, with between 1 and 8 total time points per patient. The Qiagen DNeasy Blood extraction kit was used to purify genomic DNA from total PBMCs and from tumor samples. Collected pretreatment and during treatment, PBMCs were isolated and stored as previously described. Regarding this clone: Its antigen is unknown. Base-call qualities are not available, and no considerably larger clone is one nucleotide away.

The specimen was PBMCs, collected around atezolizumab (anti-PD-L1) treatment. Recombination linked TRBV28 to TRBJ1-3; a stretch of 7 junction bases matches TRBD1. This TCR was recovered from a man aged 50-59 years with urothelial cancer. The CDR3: CASSLETGSGNTIYF. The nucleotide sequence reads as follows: TGTGCCAGCAGTTTAGAGACAGGGTCTGGAAACACCATATATTTT.